This TCR beta chain was retrieved from a study of CD8 T cells in ankylosing spondylitis. TCRdb re-called the 5' RACE reads through MiXCR, storing one row per CDR3 protein. Among 150,000 or so distinct CDR3 sequences, about 18% were seen once, and the ten largest hold about 7.8%. This clonotype was seen many times. The CDR3 spans 16 residues. The trim removed 3 bases at V and 6 bases at J, leaving 9 bases unmatched. The germline gives CDR1 DFQATT, CDR2 SNEGSKA (reference sequence). The sample was blood, either unsorted or a sorted T cell fraction (not recorded which). This receptor was identified in a male donor with ankylosing spondylitis or in good health (not recorded which). J is TRBJ2-1 and V is TRBV20-1; 12 nucleotides align to TRBD1. The DNA for the CDR3 is TGCAGTGCTAGCGGAACCGGGACAGGGGGCCTCAATGAGCAGTTCTTC. It specifies CSASGTGTGGLNEQFF.